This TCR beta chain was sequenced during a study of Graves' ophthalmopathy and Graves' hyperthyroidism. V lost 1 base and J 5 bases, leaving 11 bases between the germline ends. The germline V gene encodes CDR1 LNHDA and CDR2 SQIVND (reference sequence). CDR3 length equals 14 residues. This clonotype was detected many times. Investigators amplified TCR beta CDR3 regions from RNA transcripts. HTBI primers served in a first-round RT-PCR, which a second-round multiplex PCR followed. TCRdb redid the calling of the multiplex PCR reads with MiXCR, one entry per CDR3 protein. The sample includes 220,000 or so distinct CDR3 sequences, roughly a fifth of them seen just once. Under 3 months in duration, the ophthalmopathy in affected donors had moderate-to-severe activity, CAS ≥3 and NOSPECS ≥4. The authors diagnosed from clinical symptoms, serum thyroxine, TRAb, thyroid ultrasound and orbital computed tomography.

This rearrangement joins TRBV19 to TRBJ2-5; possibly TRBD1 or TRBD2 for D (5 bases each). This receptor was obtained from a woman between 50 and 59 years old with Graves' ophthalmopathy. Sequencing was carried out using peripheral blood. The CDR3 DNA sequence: TGTGCCAGTAGTATAGGGGACGGCCAGGAGACCCAGTACTTC. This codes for CASSIGDGQETQYF.